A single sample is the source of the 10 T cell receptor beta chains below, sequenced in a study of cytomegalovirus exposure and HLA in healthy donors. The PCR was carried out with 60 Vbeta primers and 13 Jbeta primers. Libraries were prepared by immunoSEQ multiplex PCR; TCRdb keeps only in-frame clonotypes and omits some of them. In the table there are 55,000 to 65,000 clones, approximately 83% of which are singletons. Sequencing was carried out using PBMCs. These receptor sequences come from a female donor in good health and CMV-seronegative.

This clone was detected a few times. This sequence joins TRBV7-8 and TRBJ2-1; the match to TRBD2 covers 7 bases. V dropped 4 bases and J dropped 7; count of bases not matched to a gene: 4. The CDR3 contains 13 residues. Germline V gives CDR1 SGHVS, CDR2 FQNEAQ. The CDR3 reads CASSWDYRNEQFF. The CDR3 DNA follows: TGTGCCAGCAGCTGGGACTACCGTAATGAGCAGTTCTTC.

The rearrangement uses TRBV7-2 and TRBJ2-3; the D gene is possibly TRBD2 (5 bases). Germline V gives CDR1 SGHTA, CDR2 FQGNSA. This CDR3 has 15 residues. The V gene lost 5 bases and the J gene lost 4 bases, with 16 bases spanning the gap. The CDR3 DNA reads TGTGCCAGCAGCGTGTCTAGCCTAGGGCCAGATACGCAGTATTTT. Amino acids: CASSVSSLGPDTQYF.

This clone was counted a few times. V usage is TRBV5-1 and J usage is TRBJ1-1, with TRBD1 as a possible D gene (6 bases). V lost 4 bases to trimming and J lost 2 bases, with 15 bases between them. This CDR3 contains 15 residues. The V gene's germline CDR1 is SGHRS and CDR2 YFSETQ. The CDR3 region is CASSASGHSNTEAFF. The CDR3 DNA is TGCGCCAGCAGCGCATCGGGACACTCTAACACTGAAGCTTTCTTT.

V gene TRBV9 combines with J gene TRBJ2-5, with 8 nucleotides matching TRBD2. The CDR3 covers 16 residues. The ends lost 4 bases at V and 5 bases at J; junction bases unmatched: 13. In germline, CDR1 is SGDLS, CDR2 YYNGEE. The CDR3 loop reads CASSLRSGGARETQYF. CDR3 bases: TGTGCCAGCAGCCTCAGATCGGGGGGGGCCAGGGAGACCCAGTACTTC. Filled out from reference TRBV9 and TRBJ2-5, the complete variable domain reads DSGVTQTPKHLITATGQRVTLRCSPRSGDLSVYWYQQSLDQGLQFLIQYYNGEERAKGNILERFSAQQFPDLHSELNLSSLELGDSALYFCASSLRSGGARETQYFGPGTRLLVL.

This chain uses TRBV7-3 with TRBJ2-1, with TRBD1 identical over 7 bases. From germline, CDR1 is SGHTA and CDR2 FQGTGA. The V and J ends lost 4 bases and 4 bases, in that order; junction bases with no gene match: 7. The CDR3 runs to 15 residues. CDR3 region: CASSSTPGGYNEQFF. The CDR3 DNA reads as TGTGCCAGCAGCTCGACCCCAGGGGGTTACAATGAGCAGTTCTTC.

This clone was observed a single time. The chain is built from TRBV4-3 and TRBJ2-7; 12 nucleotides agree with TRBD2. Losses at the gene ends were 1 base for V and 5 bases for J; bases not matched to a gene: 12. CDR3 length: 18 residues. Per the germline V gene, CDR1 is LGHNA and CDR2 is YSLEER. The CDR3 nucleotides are TGCGCCAGCAGCCAAGGGCTAGCGGGAGGGCCTGAACGAAACGAGCAGTACTTC. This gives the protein CASSQGLAGGPERNEQYF.

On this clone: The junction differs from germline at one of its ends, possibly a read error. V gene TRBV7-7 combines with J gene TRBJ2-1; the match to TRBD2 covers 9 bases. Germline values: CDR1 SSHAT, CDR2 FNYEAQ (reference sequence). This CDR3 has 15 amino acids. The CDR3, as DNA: TGTGCTAGCAGCGCCGGGACTAGCCCTTACAATGAGCAGTTCTTC. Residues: CASSAGTSPYNEQFF.

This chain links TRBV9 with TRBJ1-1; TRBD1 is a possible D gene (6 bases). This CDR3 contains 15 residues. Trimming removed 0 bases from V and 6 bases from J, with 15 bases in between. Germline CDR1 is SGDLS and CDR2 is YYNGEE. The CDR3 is CASSVGGQGTSEAFF. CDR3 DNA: TGTGCCAGCAGCGTAGGAGGCCAGGGGACCTCTGAAGCTTTCTTT.

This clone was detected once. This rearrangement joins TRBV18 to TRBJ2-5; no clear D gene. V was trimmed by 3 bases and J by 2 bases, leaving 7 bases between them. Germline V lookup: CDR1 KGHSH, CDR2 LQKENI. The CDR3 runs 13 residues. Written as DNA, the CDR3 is TGTGCCAGCTCACCGGGCATACAAGAGACCCAGTACTTC. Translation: CASSPGIQETQYF.

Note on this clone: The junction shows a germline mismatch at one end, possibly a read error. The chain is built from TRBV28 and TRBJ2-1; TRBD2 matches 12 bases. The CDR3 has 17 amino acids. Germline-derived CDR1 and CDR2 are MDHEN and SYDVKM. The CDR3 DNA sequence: TGTGCCAGCAGTTTCCCCCTAGCGGGAGGGATAAACAATGGGCAGTTCTTC. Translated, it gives CASSFPLAGGINNGQFF.